Below, 2 T cell receptor beta chains from the same sample are listed, as sequenced in a study of identical twins. TCRdb processed the 5' RACE reads anew with MiXCR; each CDR3 protein has one entry. The sample comprises some 660,000 distinct CDR3 sequences, 8.6% of which are singletons, and 0.98% rests with the top ten. This sample was also put to use in a study of yellow fever vaccine responses in identical twins.

Sequenced material: PBMCs. The receptors here all came from a woman between 18 and 29 years old in good health.

The chain employs TRBV12-3 or TRBV12-4 and TRBJ2-7; D is unclear. V was cut by 6 bases and J by 0 bases, with 9 bases left in between. CDR3 length: 13 amino acids. The CDR3 region has the DNA TGTGCCAGCAGAACAAGGGTCTCCTACGAGCAGTACTTC. Its protein is CASRTRVSYEQYF.

This clonotype came up a few times. This chain uses TRBV7-2 with TRBJ2-1, with 8 positions matching TRBD1. The V and J ends lost 5 bases and 1 base, in that order; junction bases with no gene match: 4. Per germline, CDR1 SGHTA and CDR2 FQGNSA. The CDR3 extends over 15 amino acids. CDR3 in DNA: TGTGCCAGCAGCATACAGGGGGTGTCCTACAATGAGCAGTTCTTC. Protein product: CASSIQGVSYNEQFF.